The table lists the clone carrying this T cell receptor (beta chain) with many counts. The antigen remains undetermined. As to time point: patch test 2, 6 weeks after DPC sensitization. The treatment here: therapeutic diphenylcyclopropenone sensitization with weekly scalp DPC. The authors extracted total RNA from unfractionated whole blood. V was pared by 4 bases and J by 7 bases, with 8 bases of the junction left unmatched. CDR1 MNHEY and CDR2 SVGAGI come from the germline V gene. There are 15 residues in the CDR3. This entry belongs to a study of human T cells and chemical hapten exposure. Study observations and caveats: DPC sensitization left the count of TCRs above 1 in 1000 unchanged.

Individual cDNA molecules had unique molecular identifiers attached to them by the library. Authors' methods: Counts of TCRs in each sample centred on a median of approximately 96,000 and extended from around 24,000 to 710,000. TCRdb independently ran MiXCR on the RACE reads; one entry per CDR3 protein. These V and J calls originate from TCRdb's pipeline instead of the authors' own analysis. Of 20,000 to 30,000 distinct CDR3 sequences in the sample, over 9% were seen once. The sample here was whole blood, taken in connection with sensitization to the hapten diphenylcyclopropenone (DPC). The V gene is TRBV6-5, the J gene TRBJ1-1; 11 bases line up with TRBD1. The clonotype was recovered from a young man with alopecia areata. Some clones in this sample may be carry-over from other donors' samples. DNA of the CDR3: TGTGCCAGCAGTTTCGGGACAGGGGGTAGTAATGAAGCTTTCTTT. The encoded protein is CASSFGTGGSNEAFF.